The sequence of this T cell receptor (beta chain) was determined in a study of CXCR3-negative and CXCR3-positive naive CD8 T cells. General observations from the study: Hydrophobicity was higher for TRB CDR3s found in CXCR3-positive naive cells than in CXCR3-negative naive cells.

UMI-tagged TRB cDNA libraries were built via 5' RACE. TCRdb re-called the 5' RACE reads and gives one entry per CDR3 protein, without DNA. The sample spans 65,000 to 75,000 distinct CDR3 sequences; the ten largest clones claim 0.71%. CDR1 is SQVTM, CDR2 ANQGSEA, per germline. The CDR3 contains 12 residues. On this clonotype: The antigen remains undetermined.

The V call is TRBV29-1, the J call TRBJ2-1. Source material: naive CXCR3+ CD8+ T cells from blood. As for subset: CD45RO-CCR7+CD27+CD95- naive CD8+ T cells expressing CXCR3 (TNR3+). This TCR came from a human donor in good health. Some clones in this sample may be carry-over from other donors' samples. This CDR3 reads CSVGLGNNEQFF.